This T cell receptor (beta chain) was observed in a study of patients and donors after allogeneic stem cell transplantation. This clonotype has more than one count but fewer than ten. Trimming took 5 bases from V and 4 from J, leaving 14 bases between them. CDR1 and CDR2 from the germline V gene are SGHTA and FQGNSA. This CDR3 has 14 amino acids. TCRdb reanalysed the RT-PCR reads using MiXCR and keeps one entry per CDR3 protein. The profile shows approximately 170,000 distinct CDR3 sequences, about 30% of them singletons. The receptor comes from a human donor who was either an allogeneic HSCT recipient or a stem cell or donor lymphocyte infusion donor (not recorded which). It is not recorded whose cells these are; they may come from a transplant donor. Sequencing was carried out using blood, either unsorted or a sorted T cell fraction (not recorded which). The chain joins TRBV7-2 to TRBJ1-2; possibly TRBD1 for D (5 bases). CDR3: CASSTRTKAYGYTF. CDR3 DNA sequence: TGTGCCAGCAGCACAAGGACAAAAGCCTATGGCTACACCTTC.